Below are 28 T cell receptor beta chains sequenced from a single sample in a study of long-term antiretroviral therapy in people with HIV. Investigators performed immunoSEQ version v3.0 at survey level. Sequencing was performed with immunoSEQ multiplex PCR; in TCRdb, only in-frame clones are kept and a portion is missing. The sample holds over 9,000 clones, roughly 80% seen once. This specimen was unsorted PBMCs, taken 1.2 years after starting antiretroviral therapy. Receptors originate from a man aged 35 to 55 with HIV.

This clone was seen once. This chain uses TRBV5-4 with TRBJ2-2; TRBD1 aligns across 7 bases. V dropped 0 bases and J dropped 5; count of bases not matched to a gene: 7. This CDR3 is built from 16 residues. Germline V gene data show CDR1 as SGHNT and CDR2 as YYREEE (reference sequence). The CDR3 coding sequence is TGTGCCAGCAGCTTGGGAGGGGGCGTATGGACCGGGGAGCTGTTTTTT. It codes for CASSLGGGVWTGELFF.

The rearrangement joins TRBV15 to TRBJ2-7, with TRBD2 identical over 7 bases. Germline lookup yields CDR1 LNHNV and CDR2 YYDKDF (reference sequence). The CDR3 spans 14 residues. V dropped 1 base and J dropped 3; count of bases not matched to a gene: 3. CDR3 amino acids: CATSRGGLVYEQYF. CDR3 DNA: TGTGCCACCAGCAGAGGTGGACTAGTCTACGAGCAGTACTTC.

A word on this clone: This same CDR3 is encoded by further DNA sequences in the sample. This chain joins TRBV11-2 and TRBJ1-5; possible D gene TRBD1, 5 bases. The germline gives CDR1 SGHAT, CDR2 FQNNGV. V lost 1 base and J lost 1, with 8 bases in between. CDR3 length equals 15 residues. The CDR3 protein is CASSLAAGSNQPQHF. The DNA for the CDR3 is TGTGCCAGCAGCTTAGCCGCAGGGAGCAATCAGCCCCAGCATTTT. Variable domain in full (rest from reference TRBV11-2 and TRBJ1-5): EAGVAQSPRYKIIEKRQSVAFWCNPISGHATLYWYQQILGQGPKLLIQFQNNGVVDDSQLPKDRFSAERLKGVDSTLKIQPAKLEDSAVYLCASSLAAGSNQPQHFGDGTRLSIL.

This chain uses TRBV14 with TRBJ1-1; D is unclear. The CDR3 has 13 amino acids. V gave up 2 bases and J gave up 1 base, with 5 bases separating them. Germline loops: CDR1 SGHDN, CDR2 FVKESK. CDR3 sequence (DNA): TGTGCCAGCAGCCAATACAGGAACACTGAAGCTTTCTTT. This sequence encodes CASSQYRNTEAFF.

This chain uses TRBV19 with TRBJ2-7; the D gene is possibly TRBD1 (5 bases). Trimming removed 3 bases at V and 2 bases at J, with 14 bases between. Germline-derived CDR1 and CDR2 are LNHDA and SQIVND (reference sequence). The CDR3 runs 15 residues. CDR3 DNA sequence: TGTGCCAGTAGTATGGGGCATGGACGGACCTACGAGCAGTACTTC. It translates to CASSMGHGRTYEQYF.

This chain joins TRBV7-2 and TRBJ2-3; D unclear. The germline V gene has CDR1 SGHTA and CDR2 FQGNSA. The CDR3 totals 12 residues. Trimming removed 2 bases from V and 2 bases from J, with 2 bases in between. The CDR3 loop is CASSLYTDTQYF. In DNA form, the CDR3 reads TGTGCCAGCAGCTTATACACAGATACGCAGTATTTT. Filled out from reference TRBV7-2 and TRBJ2-3, the complete variable domain reads GAGVSQSPSNKVTEKGKDVELRCDPISGHTALYWYRQSLGQGLEFLIYFQGNSAPDKSGLPSDRFSAERTGGSVSTLTIQRTQQEDSAVYLCASSLYTDTQYFGPGTRLTVL.

The chain uses TRBV7-2 and TRBJ2-3; D gene ambiguous. The length of the CDR3 is 15 residues. Germline lookup yields CDR1 SGHTA and CDR2 FQGNSA. V lost 5 bases to trimming and J lost 4 bases, with 16 bases between them. CDR3 in amino acids: CASSLQTWTADTQYF. Here the CDR3 DNA reads TGTGCCAGCAGCCTTCAAACTTGGACGGCAGATACGCAGTATTTT.

V is TRBV7-4 and J is TRBJ1-1; perhaps TRBD1 as D (5 bases). Germline V gives CDR1 SGHVT, CDR2 SQSDAQ. This CDR3 spans 14 amino acids. The V end was cut by 5 bases, the J end by 5 bases, with 15 bases between. CDR3 sequence reads: CASSARGQRTEAFF. The CDR3, as DNA: TGTGCCAGCAGCGCGCGCGGACAAAGGACTGAAGCTTTCTTT. Based on the CDR3 plus reference TRBV7-4 and TRBJ1-1, the full variable domain is GAGVSQSPRYKVAKRGRDVALRCDSISGHVTLYWYRQTLGQGSEVLTYSQSDAQRDKSGRPSGRFSAERPERSVSTLKIQRTEQGDSAVYLCASSARGQRTEAFFGQGTRLTVV.

V and J are TRBV5-1 and TRBJ2-1; D tentatively fits TRBD1 or TRBD2 (6 bases each). Trimming stripped 7 bases from V and 6 bases from J, with 17 bases between. CDR1 and CDR2 (germline): SGHRS, YFSETQ. The CDR3 is 14 residues long. This chain's CDR3 is CASFDRQEGNEQFF. CDR3 coding DNA: TGCGCCAGCTTCGACAGGCAGGAGGGCAATGAGCAGTTCTTC.

This clone was observed a handful of times. The chain couples TRBV6-6 to TRBJ2-7; a possible D gene is TRBD2 (6 bases). Germline CDR1 is MNHNY and CDR2 is SVGAGI (reference sequence). There are 13 residues in the CDR3. V was cut by 5 bases and J by 6 bases, with 14 bases left in between. The CDR3 coding sequence is TGTGCCAGCAGTCCGCAGGGAGGAGTCGAGCAGTACTTC. Its translation: CASSPQGGVEQYF.

The chain joins TRBV7-9 to TRBJ1-1; D remains unclear. Trimming took 6 bases from V and 3 from J, leaving 5 bases between them. Per germline, CDR1 SEHNR and CDR2 FQNEAQ (reference sequence). The CDR3 extends over 11 amino acids. The CDR3: CASSRDTEAFF. In DNA form, the CDR3 reads TGTGCCAGCAGTAGGGACACTGAAGCTTTCTTT.

V gene TRBV7-8 combines with J gene TRBJ2-7, with 9 bases identical to TRBD2. Per the germline V gene, CDR1 is SGHVS and CDR2 is FQNEAQ. V shed 2 bases and J 2 bases; nucleotides not matched to a gene: 7. The CDR3 covers 16 residues. CDR3 nucleotide sequence: TGTGCCAGCAGCTTATTTCCTAGCGGGGACACCTACGAGCAGTACTTC. This encodes CASSLFPSGDTYEQYF.

The J gene is TRBJ1-2, the V gene TRBV6-5; TRBD1 agrees at 9 bases. Germline V lookup: CDR1 MNHEY, CDR2 SVGAGI. The CDR3 loop spans 13 amino acids. V shed 2 bases and J 6 bases; nucleotides not matched to a gene: 1. The CDR3 DNA is TGTGCCAGCAGTTACGACAGGGGGGATGGCTACACCTTC. Its protein is CASSYDRGDGYTF.

This chain joins TRBV27 and TRBJ2-7; TRBD1 is a possible D gene (6 bases). The V gene's germline CDR1 is MNHEY and CDR2 SMNVEV (reference sequence). This CDR3 comprises 15 residues. The V gene lost 7 bases and the J gene lost 4 bases, with 20 bases spanning the gap. The CDR3: CASNSRTATPYEQYF. The CDR3 DNA follows: TGTGCCAGCAACTCTAGGACAGCTACTCCTTACGAGCAGTACTTC.

J is TRBJ1-2 and V is TRBV11-3, with 12 nucleotides matching TRBD1. Germline V gene data show CDR1 as SGHNT and CDR2 as YENEEA. The CDR3 runs 16 residues. The V segment lost 4 bases and the J segment 4 bases; nucleotides outside the gene matches: 7. The DNA for the CDR3 is TGTGCCAGCAGCTCCGGGGACAGGGGGCGAGTCTATGGCTACACCTTC. It translates to CASSSGDRGRVYGYTF.

The gene calls are TRBV19 and TRBJ1-5; 9 nucleotides align to TRBD1. J lost 7 bases, V lost 1 base, and 8 bases had no gene match. Germline V CDR1 and CDR2: LNHDA, SQIVND (reference sequence). The CDR3 has 16 residues. CDR3 protein: CASSIVAGQGHQPQHF. CDR3 nucleotide sequence: TGTGCCAGTAGTATAGTGGCCGGACAGGGGCACCAGCCCCAGCATTTT.

J is TRBJ1-1 and V is TRBV5-4; D perhaps matches TRBD1 (5 bases). Trimming took 2 bases from V and 2 from J, leaving 10 bases between them. Per the germline V gene, CDR1 is SGHNT and CDR2 is YYREEE (reference sequence). The CDR3 is made up of 14 amino acids. CDR3 in DNA: TGTGCCAGCAGCTTCCTCGGGGGAAACACTGAAGCTTTCTTT. Translating it yields CASSFLGGNTEAFF.

V and J are TRBV25-1 and TRBJ2-3; 7 nucleotides line up with TRBD2. This CDR3 comprises 15 residues. Germline-derived CDR1 and CDR2 are MGHDK and SYGVNS. V shed 2 bases and J 5 bases; nucleotides not matched to a gene: 7. This chain's CDR3 is CASSEGSSGLDTQYF. In DNA, the CDR3 is TGTGCCAGCAGTGAAGGATCTAGCGGCCTAGATACGCAGTATTTT.

V and J are TRBV29-1 and TRBJ1-1, with TRBD1 matching 10 bases. The CDR3 contains 13 residues. Germline V gene data show CDR1 as SQVTM and CDR2 as ANQGSEA. V dropped 8 bases and J dropped 7; count of bases not matched to a gene: 10. The CDR3 coding sequence is TGCAGCTTCACCGCGGACAGGGGGAGTGAAGCTTTCTTT. Residues: CSFTADRGSEAFF.

This clone was observed a single time. The CDR3 loop reads CASSYSPSSSYEQYF. In DNA form, the CDR3 reads TGTGCCAGCAGTTACTCGCCCTCTTCGTCCTACGAGCAGTACTTC. V is TRBV6-5 and J is TRBJ2-7; no definite D call. The length of the CDR3 is 15 residues. CDR1 MNHEY and CDR2 SVGAGI come from the germline V gene. The V end lost 0 bases, the J end lost 1 base, and 10 bases lay between the germline ends.

V and J are TRBV2 and TRBJ1-5; 12 nucleotides line up with TRBD1. With 6 bases clipped from V and 4 bases from J, the junction kept 7 bases outside the gene matches. Looked up from germline, CDR1 is SNHLY and CDR2 is FYNNEI. The CDR3 totals 16 residues. The CDR3, as DNA: TGTGCCAGCAGGGATCCGGGACAGGGGGCGAATCAGCCCCAGCATTTT. This codes for CASRDPGQGANQPQHF.

The CDR3 bases are TGTGCCAGCAGCTTAGAAGGGGCTGGGGCCAACGTCCTGACTTTC. The encoded protein is CASSLEGAGANVLTF. The J gene is TRBJ2-6, the V gene TRBV7-6, with D perhaps TRBD1 (5 bases). Between the trimmed V and J ends, which lost 1 base and 2 bases, there was a span of 6 bases. This CDR3 spans 15 amino acids. Germline lookup yields CDR1 SGHVS and CDR2 FNYEAQ.

V is TRBV27 and J is TRBJ2-7, with TRBD1 matching 7 bases. The CDR3 covers 13 residues. V shed 3 bases and J 5 bases; nucleotides not matched to a gene: 4. Germline loops: CDR1 MNHEY, CDR2 SMNVEV (reference sequence). The DNA of the CDR3 is TGTGCCAGCAGTTTCGGACAGGTTGACGAGCAGTACTTC. Its protein product is CASSFGQVDEQYF.

The chain joins TRBV4-3 to TRBJ1-3, with D perhaps TRBD1 (5 bases). Per germline, CDR1 LGHNA and CDR2 YSLEER. The CDR3 totals 15 residues. Trimming removed 7 bases at V and 0 bases at J, with 13 bases between. The CDR3 loop is CASTGTQDSGNTIYF. The CDR3 DNA sequence: TGCGCCAGCACCGGGACGCAGGACTCTGGAAACACCATATATTTT.

This chain uses TRBV1 with TRBJ2-3; the D call of TRBD2 is as the table states it, not checked on the DNA. TRBV1 is annotated as a pseudogene. The CDR3 is 14 residues long. As DNA, the CDR3 is TGCACCAGCAGCCAAGATAGCAACACAGATACGCAGTATTTT. Its translation is CTSSQDSNTDTQYF.

CDR3 loop: CASSLGGGSKAFF. The CDR3 DNA sequence: TGCGCCAGCAGCTTGGGGGGGGGCAGTAAAGCTTTCTTT. The chain recombines TRBV5-1 with TRBJ1-1, with D possibly matching TRBD1 (6 bases). Germline loops: CDR1 SGHRS, CDR2 YFSETQ. Trimming shortened V by 0 bases and J by 9 bases, and 12 bases separated the two germline ends. CDR3 size: 13 residues. The full variable domain, with the rest looked up from reference TRBV5-1 and TRBJ1-1, is KAGVTQTPRYLIKTRGQQVTLSCSPISGHRSVSWYQQTPGQGLQFLFEYFSETQRNKGNFPGRFSGRQFSNSRSEMNVSTLELGDSALYLCASSLGGGSKAFFGQGTRLTVV.

The chain couples TRBV9 to TRBJ2-1; no clear D. Germline V gene data show CDR1 as SGDLS and CDR2 as YYNGEE. The CDR3 extends over 12 amino acids. Trimming stripped 4 bases from V and 7 bases from J, with 9 bases between. CDR3 sequence: CASSPSINEQFF. The CDR3 nucleotides read TGTGCCAGCAGCCCCAGCATAAATGAGCAGTTCTTC.

CDR3 DNA: TGTGCCAGTAACAACAGGGTTGGTGGCACTGAAGCTTTCTTT. Residues: CASNNRVGGTEAFF. The chain uses TRBV19 and TRBJ1-1, with a tentative D call TRBD1 (6 bases). The CDR3 length is 14 residues. Germline V lookup: CDR1 LNHDA, CDR2 SQIVND (reference sequence). Trimming pared 7 bases from V and 4 bases from J, leaving 16 bases between.